This T cell receptor beta chain is from a study of breast tumors, draining lymph nodes, adjacent tissues (dated by TCRdb to the mid-2010s). Looking at the study overall: Breast cancer patients provided tumor, adjacent nontumor tissue and axillary lymph nodes, and the study compared the TCR beta repertoires across these three sources. The study aimed to assess the relationships and possible T-cell exchange between tumor, surrounding tissue and draining lymph node repertoires in human breast cancer.

Study-wide conclusions, independent of this receptor: Tumors showed preferential V and J gene usage, and their T-cell repertoire diversity fell below that of lymph nodes yet above that of nontumor tissue. The data were judged consistent with most tumor T cells deriving from the lymph node and then expanding within tumor tissue. The conclusion that tumor T cells originate in lymph nodes was presented as consistent with a hypothesis rather than as directly demonstrated. Tumor and nontumor tissue repertoires were found to be significantly more similar in luminal-like than in basal-like breast cancer.

Adjacent samples were composed of nontumor breast tissue surrounding the tumor. On this clonotype: This receptor's antigen is unknown. Per-base qualities were not stored, and no clone one base away is much larger.

The sequencer was an Illumina HiSeq 2000. Multiplex PCR amplification was used to generate the TCR beta chain libraries. The amplified TCR beta chain products were analyzed by high-throughput sequencing. The raw public reads went through TCRdb reprocessing: fastp at Q25, MiXCR clone calling, in-frame beta chains kept. Identical CDR3 protein sequences are pooled into one entry, listed with their most common genes and DNA. The sample table records fewer than 20,000 distinct CDR3 sequences; 40% to 55% of these occur just once. The ten largest clones represent about an eighth of the sample. The CDR3 numbers 13 residues from cysteine through phenylalanine. Of the read, only the CDR3 DNA is kept; its 39 bases are in frame from base 1. Trimming costs V 5 bases and J 4 bases, and their ends lie 12 bases apart. From a lookup of the germline V gene, CDR1 and CDR2 are SGHAT and FQNNGV.

This chain joins TRBV11-2 to TRBJ2-7; confidence is insufficient to name the D gene. The source material was tumor-adjacent breast tissue. The sequence was collected from a female donor with breast cancer. Some clones in this sample may be carry-over from other donors' samples. The CDR3 corresponds to CASSTRTAYEQYF. The base sequence is TGTGCCAGCAGCACCCGGACGGCTTACGAGCAGTACTTC.